The sample holds many counts of the clone carrying this T cell receptor (beta chain). The antigen remains undetermined. Study-wide findings and caveats: Greatest tumor Treg TCR overlap was with tumor naive CD4+ cells. The TCR gene usage of tumor memory CD4+ T cells clustered together with blood and lymph node memory CD4+ cells and with lymph node naive CD4+ cells.

Naive CD4+ T cells were purified with Tregs depleted by CD25. With V trimmed by 3 bases and J by 3 bases, 12 bases remained unmatched. Germline CDR1 ENHRY, CDR2 SYGVKD. CDR3 length: 17 amino acids. After constant-region reverse-primer amplification, full-length variable regions underwent semi-nested PCR with Nested Universal Primer A. A single record per CDR3 protein comes from TCRdb applying MiXCR to the 5' RACE reads. Of about 23,000 distinct CDR3 sequences detected, about 29% appear once; the ten largest clones hold 2.2%. The sequence was collected from a female donor with breast cancer. Sequencing used tumor-infiltrating naive CD4+ T cells sorted from the breast tumor. This sample's subset: naive CD4+ T cells, CD4+CD45RA+CD25-. The chain carries TRBV10-3 and TRBJ2-3; 7 bases are a match to TRBD2. The CDR3 coding sequence is TGTGCCATCAGTGAAGGTCGCGGCGGGGGTGGGACAGATACGCAGTATTTT. Protein: CAISEGRGGGGTDTQYF.